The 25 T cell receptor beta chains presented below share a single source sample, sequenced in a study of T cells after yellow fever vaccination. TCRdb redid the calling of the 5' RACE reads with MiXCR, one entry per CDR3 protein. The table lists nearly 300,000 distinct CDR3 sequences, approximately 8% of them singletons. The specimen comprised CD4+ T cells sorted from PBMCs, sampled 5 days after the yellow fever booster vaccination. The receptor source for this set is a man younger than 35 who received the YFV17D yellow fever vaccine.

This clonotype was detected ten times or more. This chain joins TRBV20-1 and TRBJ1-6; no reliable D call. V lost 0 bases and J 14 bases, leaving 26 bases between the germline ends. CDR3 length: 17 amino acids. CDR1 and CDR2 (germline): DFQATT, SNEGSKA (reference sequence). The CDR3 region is CSARDGRSPLWGRTLHF. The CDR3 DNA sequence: TGCAGTGCTAGAGATGGAAGGAGTCCCTTGTGGGGAAGGACCCTCCACTTT.

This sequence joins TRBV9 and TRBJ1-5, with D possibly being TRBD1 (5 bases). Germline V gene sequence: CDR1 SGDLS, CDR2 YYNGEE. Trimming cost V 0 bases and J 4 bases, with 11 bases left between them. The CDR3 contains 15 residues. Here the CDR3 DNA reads TGTGCCAGCAGCGTAGCTACGGGGGAGAATCAGCCCCAGCATTTT. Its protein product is CASSVATGENQPQHF. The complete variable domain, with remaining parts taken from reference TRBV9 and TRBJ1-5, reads DSGVTQTPKHLITATGQRVTLRCSPRSGDLSVYWYQQSLDQGLQFLIQYYNGEERAKGNILERFSAQQFPDLHSELNLSSLELGDSALYFCASSVATGENQPQHFGDGTRLSIL.

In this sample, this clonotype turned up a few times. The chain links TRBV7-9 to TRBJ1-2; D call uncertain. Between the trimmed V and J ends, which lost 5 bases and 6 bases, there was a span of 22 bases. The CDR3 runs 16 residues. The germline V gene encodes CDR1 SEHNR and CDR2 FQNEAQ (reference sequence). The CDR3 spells CASSRPVGVSRDGYTF. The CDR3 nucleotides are TGTGCCAGCAGCCGACCCGTGGGCGTGAGTCGGGATGGCTACACCTTC. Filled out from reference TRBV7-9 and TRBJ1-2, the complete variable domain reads DTGVSQNPRHKITKRGQNVTFRCDPISEHNRLYWYRQTLGQGPEFLTYFQNEAQLEKSRLLSDRFSAERPKGSFSTLEIQRTEQGDSAMYLCASSRPVGVSRDGYTFGSGTRLTVV.

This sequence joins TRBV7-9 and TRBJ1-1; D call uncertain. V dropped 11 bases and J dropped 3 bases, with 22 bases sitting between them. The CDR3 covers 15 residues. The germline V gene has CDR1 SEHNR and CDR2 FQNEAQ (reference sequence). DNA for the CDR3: TGTGCCGGCCGCGTCTTGGTAGGGCTGGACACTGAAGCTTTCTTT. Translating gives CAGRVLVGLDTEAFF. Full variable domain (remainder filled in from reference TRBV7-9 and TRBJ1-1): DTGVSQNPRHKITKRGQNVTFRCDPISEHNRLYWYRQTLGQGPEFLTYFQNEAQLEKSRLLSDRFSAERPKGSFSTLEIQRTEQGDSAMYLCAGRVLVGLDTEAFFGQGTRLTVV.

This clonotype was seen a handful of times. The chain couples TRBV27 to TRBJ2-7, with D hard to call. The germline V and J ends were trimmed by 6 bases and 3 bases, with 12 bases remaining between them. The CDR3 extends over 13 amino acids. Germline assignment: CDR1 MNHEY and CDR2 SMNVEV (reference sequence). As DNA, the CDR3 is TGTGCCAGCAGGGGCCGTGGTGGCTACGAGCAGTACTTC. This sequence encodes CASRGRGGYEQYF.

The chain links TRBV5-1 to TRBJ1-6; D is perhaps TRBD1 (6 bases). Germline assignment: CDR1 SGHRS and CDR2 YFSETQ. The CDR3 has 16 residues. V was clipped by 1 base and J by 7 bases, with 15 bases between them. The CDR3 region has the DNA TGCGCCAGCAGCTTGACCGTACAGGGATTGAATTCACCCCTCCACTTT. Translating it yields CASSLTVQGLNSPLHF.

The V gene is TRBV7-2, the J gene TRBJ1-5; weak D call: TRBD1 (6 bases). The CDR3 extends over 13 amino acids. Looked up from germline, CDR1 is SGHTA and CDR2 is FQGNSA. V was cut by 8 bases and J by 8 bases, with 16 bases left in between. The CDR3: CASSGGPTEPQHF. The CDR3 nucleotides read TGTGCCAGCTCCGGGGGCCCGACAGAGCCCCAGCATTTT.

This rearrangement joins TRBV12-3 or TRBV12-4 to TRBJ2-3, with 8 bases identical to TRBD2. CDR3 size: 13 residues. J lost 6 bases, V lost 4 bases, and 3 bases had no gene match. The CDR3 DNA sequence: TGTGCCAGCAGTTACCGCGGGGGGGATACGCAGTATTTT. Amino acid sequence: CASSYRGGDTQYF.

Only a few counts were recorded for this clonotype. The CDR3 bases are TGTGCCAGCTCTCCCGGAATTCCGACAGGGCCTTACGAGCAGTACTTC. Protein sequence: CASSPGIPTGPYEQYF. This chain connects TRBV12-3 or TRBV12-4 to TRBJ2-7; 7 bases align to TRBD1. Unmatched junction bases numbered 17, after V lost 8 bases and J lost 4 bases. The CDR3 has 16 residues.

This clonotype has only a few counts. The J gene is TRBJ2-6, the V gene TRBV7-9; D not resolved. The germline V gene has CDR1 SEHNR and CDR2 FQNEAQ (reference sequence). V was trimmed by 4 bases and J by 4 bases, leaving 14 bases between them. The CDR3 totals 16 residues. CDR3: CASSSLGRLGANVLTF. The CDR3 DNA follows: TGTGCCAGCAGCTCCCTCGGGCGTCTCGGGGCCAACGTCCTGACTTTC.

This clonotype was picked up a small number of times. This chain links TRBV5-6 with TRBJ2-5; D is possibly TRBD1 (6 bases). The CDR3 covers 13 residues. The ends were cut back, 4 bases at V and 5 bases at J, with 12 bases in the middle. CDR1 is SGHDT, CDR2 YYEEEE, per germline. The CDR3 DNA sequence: TGTGCCAGCAGCGTAGCAGGGGTGGAGACCCAGTACTTC. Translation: CASSVAGVETQYF.

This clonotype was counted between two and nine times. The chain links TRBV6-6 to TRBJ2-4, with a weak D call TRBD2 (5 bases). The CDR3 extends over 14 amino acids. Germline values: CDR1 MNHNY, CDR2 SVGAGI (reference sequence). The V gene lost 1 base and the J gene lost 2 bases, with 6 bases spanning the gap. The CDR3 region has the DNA TGTGCCAGCAGTTACTGGGAGACCAAAAACATTCAGTACTTC. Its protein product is CASSYWETKNIQYF.

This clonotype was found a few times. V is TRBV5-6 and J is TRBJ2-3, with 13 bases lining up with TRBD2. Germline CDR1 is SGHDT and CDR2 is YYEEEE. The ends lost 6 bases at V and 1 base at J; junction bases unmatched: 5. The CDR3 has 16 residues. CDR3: CASTLLAGGGTDTQYF. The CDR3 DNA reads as TGTGCCAGCACCTTACTAGCGGGGGGGGGCACAGATACGCAGTATTTT.

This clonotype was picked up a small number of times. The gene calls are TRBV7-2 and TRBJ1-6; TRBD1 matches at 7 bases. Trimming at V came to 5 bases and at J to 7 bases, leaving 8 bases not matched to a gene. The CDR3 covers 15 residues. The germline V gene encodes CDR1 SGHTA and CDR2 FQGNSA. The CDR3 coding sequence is TGTGCCAGCAGCCCCCGACAGGGTACGAATTCACCCCTCCACTTT. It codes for CASSPRQGTNSPLHF.

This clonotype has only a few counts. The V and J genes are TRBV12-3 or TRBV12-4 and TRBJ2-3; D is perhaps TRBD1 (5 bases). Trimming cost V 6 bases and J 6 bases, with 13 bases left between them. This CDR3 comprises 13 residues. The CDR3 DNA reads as TGTGCCAGCAGCCCTCAGGGTTCCGATACGCAGTATTTT. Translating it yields CASSPQGSDTQYF.

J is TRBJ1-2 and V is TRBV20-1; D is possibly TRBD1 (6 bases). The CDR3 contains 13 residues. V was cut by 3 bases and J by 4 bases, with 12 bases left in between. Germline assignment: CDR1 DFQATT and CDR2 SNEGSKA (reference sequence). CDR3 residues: CSARRTALYGYTF. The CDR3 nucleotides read TGCAGTGCTAGGCGGACAGCTCTCTATGGCTACACCTTC.

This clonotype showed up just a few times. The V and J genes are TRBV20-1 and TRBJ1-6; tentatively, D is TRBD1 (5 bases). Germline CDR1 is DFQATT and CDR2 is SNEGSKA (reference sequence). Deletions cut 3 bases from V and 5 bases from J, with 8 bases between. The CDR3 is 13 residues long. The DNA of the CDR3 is TGCAGTGCTAGTGACAGAGATAATTCACCCCTCCACTTT. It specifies CSASDRDNSPLHF.

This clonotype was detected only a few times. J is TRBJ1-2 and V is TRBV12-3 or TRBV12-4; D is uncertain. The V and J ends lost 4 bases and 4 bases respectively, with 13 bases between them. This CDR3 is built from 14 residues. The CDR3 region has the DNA TGTGCCAGCAGTTCCCGAGGGTCGGGCTATGGCTACACCTTC. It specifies CASSSRGSGYGYTF.

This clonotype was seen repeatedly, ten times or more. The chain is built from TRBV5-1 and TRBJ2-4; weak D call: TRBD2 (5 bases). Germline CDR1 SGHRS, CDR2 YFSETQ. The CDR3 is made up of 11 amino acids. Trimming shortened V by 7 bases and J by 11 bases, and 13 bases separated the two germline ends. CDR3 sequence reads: CASSLDGVQYF. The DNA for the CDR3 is TGCGCCAGCTCCCTAGACGGGGTTCAGTACTTC.

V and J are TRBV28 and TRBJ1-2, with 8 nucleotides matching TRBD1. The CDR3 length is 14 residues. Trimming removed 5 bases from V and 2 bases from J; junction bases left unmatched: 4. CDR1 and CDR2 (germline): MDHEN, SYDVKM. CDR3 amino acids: CASSNGQGNYGYTF. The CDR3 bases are TGTGCCAGCAGTAACGGACAGGGAAACTATGGCTACACCTTC.

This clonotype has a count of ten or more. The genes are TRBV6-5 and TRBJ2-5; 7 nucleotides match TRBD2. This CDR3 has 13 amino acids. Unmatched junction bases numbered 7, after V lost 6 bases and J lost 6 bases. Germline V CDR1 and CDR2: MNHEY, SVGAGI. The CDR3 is CASSRSGVKTQYF. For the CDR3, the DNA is TGTGCCAGCAGCCGCAGCGGGGTAAAGACCCAGTACTTC.

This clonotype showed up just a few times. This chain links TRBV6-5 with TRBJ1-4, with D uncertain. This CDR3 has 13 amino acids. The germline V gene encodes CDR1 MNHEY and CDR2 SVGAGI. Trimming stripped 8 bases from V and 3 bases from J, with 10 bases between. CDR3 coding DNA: TGTGCCAGCCGTCCTGCGTCTAATGAAAAACTGTTTTTT. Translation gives CASRPASNEKLFF.

CDR3 nucleotides: TGCGCCAGCAGCACCTATCCCGGGACTGGACGGACCCAGTACTTC. As protein: CASSTYPGTGRTQYF. V usage is TRBV5-1 and J usage is TRBJ2-5; D might be TRBD2 (6 bases). The CDR3 has 15 residues. Germline V gene lookup returns CDR1 SGHRS and CDR2 YFSETQ. Trimming pared 4 bases from V and 7 bases from J, leaving 20 bases between.

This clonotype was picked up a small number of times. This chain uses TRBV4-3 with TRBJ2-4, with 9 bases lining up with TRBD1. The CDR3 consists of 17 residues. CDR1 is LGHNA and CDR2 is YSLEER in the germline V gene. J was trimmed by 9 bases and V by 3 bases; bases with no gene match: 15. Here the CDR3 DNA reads TGCGCCAGCAGCCATCGCAACGGGAGGACAGGGGTGGCCATTCAGTACTTC. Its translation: CASSHRNGRTGVAIQYF.

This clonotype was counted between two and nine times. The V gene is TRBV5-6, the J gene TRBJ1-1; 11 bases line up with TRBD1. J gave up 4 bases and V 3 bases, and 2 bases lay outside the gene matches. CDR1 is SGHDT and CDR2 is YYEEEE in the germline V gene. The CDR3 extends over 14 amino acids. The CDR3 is CASSYGQGATEAFF. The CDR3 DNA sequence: TGTGCCAGCAGCTACGGACAGGGGGCCACTGAAGCTTTCTTT.